This T cell receptor beta chain stems from a study of cytomegalovirus exposure and HLA in healthy donors. A few counts support this clone. Its antigen is not known. The PCR ran on 60 Vbeta and 13 Jbeta primers. Authors' processing steps: In a later analysis, the count reached some 73 million unique TCR beta chains, with around 10 million shared. Data came from immunoSEQ multiplex PCR; TCRdb stores just in-frame clones and leaves some out. V and J calls and clone size are those listed in that table; D and trimming were worked out from the DNA. The data show 150,000 to 200,000 clones, approximately 59% seen once. Study-level findings and limits: Follow-up analysis found HLA locus-dependent TCR association rates, highest for DRB1 and lowest for HLA-C. Researchers reportedly found TCR beta sequences accurately predicted most subjects' HLA-A and HLA-B alleles. Analysis was carried out at a later point, and it linked a missense DCLRE1C variant to TCR beta V- and J-gene trimming.

The TCR originated in a man aged 35 to 55 in good health and CMV-seronegative. The sample was PBMCs.

CDR3 region: CASSLPLGRHTF. The DNA of the CDR3 is TGCGCCAGCAGCCTCCCTTTGGGGCGCCACACCTTC. The chain carries TRBV4-1 and TRBJ1-2; the D gene is possibly TRBD1 (5 bases). The CDR3 has 12 residues. Trimming pared 4 bases from V and 12 bases from J, leaving 15 bases between. The germline V gene encodes CDR1 MGHRA and CDR2 YSYEKL.